This passage covers 30 T cell receptor beta chains from one sample sequenced in a study of T cell responses to AZD1222 COVID-19 vaccine. Here immunoSEQ multiplex PCR was the method, and the copy in TCRdb shows in-frame clones only, minus some. The sample yields approximately 150,000 clones, 90% to 95% seen once. Source: peripheral blood, taken on day 0 of AZD1222 vaccination. These receptors all come from an adult in good health.

This CDR3 reads CASSQFFPGTTNQPQHF. In nucleotides, the CDR3 is TGCGCCAGCAGCCAGTTTTTTCCGGGAACTACGAATCAGCCCCAGCATTTT. The genes are TRBV4-1 and TRBJ1-5; no clear D gene. V gave up 3 bases and J gave up 4 bases, with 19 bases separating them. The CDR3 extends over 17 amino acids. From germline, CDR1 is MGHRA and CDR2 YSYEKL.

The chain combines TRBV24-1 with TRBJ1-2; 9 nucleotides align to TRBD1. Trimming removed 9 bases from V and 6 bases from J; junction bases left unmatched: 7. The CDR3 loop spans 13 amino acids. Looked up from germline, CDR1 is KGHDR and CDR2 is SFDVKD. The CDR3 protein is CATGGGTGHGYTF. The CDR3 DNA reads TGTGCCACCGGGGGTGGGACAGGGCATGGCTACACCTTC.

This sequence joins TRBV18 and TRBJ2-5; D possibly uses TRBD1 or TRBD2 (5 bases each). Trimming removed 4 bases from V and 4 bases from J, with 13 bases in between. The CDR3 covers 14 residues. CDR1 and CDR2 (germline): KGHSH, LQKENI. CDR3 nucleotide sequence: TGTGCCAGCTCACAAGGGACGGTGGGAGAGACCCAGTACTTC. Protein: CASSQGTVGETQYF.

The chain carries TRBV19 and TRBJ1-1; TRBD1 matches 7 bases. Germline lookup yields CDR1 LNHDA and CDR2 SQIVND (reference sequence). V shed 4 bases and J 2 bases; nucleotides not matched to a gene: 13. The CDR3 has 17 residues. The CDR3 DNA sequence: TGTGCCAGTAGTACCAGCCCGGGACAGCAGTTCAACACTGAAGCTTTCTTT. The encoded protein is CASSTSPGQQFNTEAFF. Combining the CDR3 with reference TRBV19 and TRBJ1-1 gives the whole variable domain DGGITQSPKYLFRKEGQNVTLSCEQNLNHDAMYWYRQDPGQGLRLIYYSQIVNDFQKGDIAEGYSVSREKKESFPLTVTSAQKNPTAFYLCASSTSPGQQFNTEAFFGQGTRLTVV.

The chain couples TRBV2 to TRBJ1-3; no clear D. V lost 2 bases and J lost 2, with 10 bases in between. CDR1 is SNHLY and CDR2 is FYNNEI in the germline V gene. The CDR3 consists of 15 residues. The CDR3 sequence: CASSEIPGAGNTIYF. CDR3 nucleotides: TGTGCCAGCAGTGAAATCCCTGGGGCTGGAAACACCATATATTTT.

This clone was seen a single time. The genes are TRBV20-1 and TRBJ2-7; TRBD1 aligns across 7 bases. J lost 7 bases, V lost 3 bases, and 9 bases had no gene match. The CDR3 covers 13 residues. CDR1 is DFQATT and CDR2 is SNEGSKA in the germline V gene (reference sequence). CDR3 nucleotide sequence: TGCAGTGCTAGTCCCAGGACCAGGGGGGAGCAGTACTTC. Its protein is CSASPRTRGEQYF.

The chain combines TRBV4-1 with TRBJ2-7; 8 bases match TRBD1. Germline CDR1 and CDR2: MGHRA and YSYEKL. This CDR3 has 15 amino acids. Unmatched junction bases numbered 6, after V lost 1 base and J lost 4 bases. The CDR3 DNA is TGCGCCAGCAGCCAAGTGACAGGGGCCCGTTACGAGCAGTACTTC. Amino acids: CASSQVTGARYEQYF.

The V gene is TRBV29-1, the J gene TRBJ2-7; D remains ambiguous. Trimming stripped 5 bases from V and 4 bases from J, with 6 bases between. Per the germline V gene, CDR1 is SQVTM and CDR2 is ANQGSEA. CDR3 length: 10 residues. The CDR3 spells CSVRDYEQYF. CDR3 DNA sequence: TGCAGCGTTAGGGATTACGAGCAGTACTTC.

The chain carries TRBV5-8 and TRBJ1-6; perhaps TRBD1 as D (5 bases). The V end was cut by 1 base, the J end by 5 bases, with 7 bases between. CDR1 SGHTS and CDR2 YDEGEE come from the germline V gene. The CDR3 is 14 residues long. The CDR3: CASSLRGDNSPLHF. The DNA of the CDR3 is TGTGCCAGCAGCTTGAGGGGAGATAATTCACCCCTCCACTTT. Complete variable domain (other parts from reference TRBV5-8 and TRBJ1-6): EAGVTQSPTHLIKTRGQQATLRCSPISGHTSVYWYQQALGLGLQFLLWYDEGEERNRGNFPPRFSGRQFPNYSSELNVNALELEDSALYLCASSLRGDNSPLHFGNGTRLTVT.

This sequence joins TRBV3-1 (or the pseudogene TRBV3-2) and TRBJ1-2, with 7 bases aligning to TRBD1. The CDR3 contains 15 residues. Germline V gene sequence: CDR1 LGHDT, CDR2 YNNKEL (reference sequence). Trimming at V came to 3 bases and at J to 0 bases, leaving 4 bases not matched to a gene. Here the CDR3 DNA reads TGTGCCAGCAGCCACACGACAGGGACTAACTATGGCTACACCTTC. It specifies CASSHTTGTNYGYTF.

V is TRBV7-2 and J is TRBJ1-2; no clear D gene. V gave up 2 bases and J gave up 4 bases, with 8 bases separating them. The CDR3 is 13 residues long. Germline assignment: CDR1 SGHTA and CDR2 FQGNSA. Here the CDR3 reads CASSLFVSYGYTF. In nucleotides, the CDR3 is TGTGCCAGCAGCTTATTCGTCAGCTATGGCTACACCTTC.

The genes are TRBV30 and TRBJ2-1, with TRBD1 identical over 9 bases. The CDR3 is made up of 13 amino acids. The germline V gene encodes CDR1 GTSNPN and CDR2 SVGIG (reference sequence). Trimming cost V 4 bases and J 9 bases; bases outside gene matches: 7. CDR3 sequence reads: CAWNPQGAGEQFF. DNA of the CDR3: TGTGCCTGGAACCCACAGGGGGCCGGTGAGCAGTTCTTC.

The chain links TRBV5-1 to TRBJ2-7; 10 bases are shared with TRBD1. The germline V gene has CDR1 SGHRS and CDR2 YFSETQ. Losses at the gene ends were 4 bases for V and 5 bases for J; bases not matched to a gene: 12. This CDR3 contains 16 residues. The CDR3 nucleotides are TGCGCCAGCAGCCCCGGCTCGGGACAGGGGATCAACGAGCAGTACTTC. This translates into CASSPGSGQGINEQYF.

The V gene is TRBV6-5, the J gene TRBJ2-7; the match to TRBD1 covers 7 bases. The CDR3 spans 15 residues. J lost 0 bases, V lost 2 bases, and 4 bases had no gene match. CDR1 is MNHEY and CDR2 is SVGAGI in the germline V gene. The CDR3 loop reads CASSYAQGDSYEQYF. CDR3 bases: TGTGCCAGCAGTTACGCCCAGGGGGACTCCTACGAGCAGTACTTC.

The V gene is TRBV6-1, the J gene TRBJ1-6; D not certain. The CDR3 is 15 residues long. The germline V and J ends were trimmed by 2 bases and 6 bases, with 11 bases remaining between them. Germline V gene data show CDR1 as MNHNS and CDR2 as SASEGT. CDR3 sequence reads: CASSESRTGNSPLHF. CDR3 DNA sequence: TGTGCCAGCAGTGAATCAAGGACGGGTAATTCACCCCTCCACTTT.

The chain links TRBV5-1 to TRBJ2-5; a possible D gene is TRBD1 (5 bases). The CDR3 is 12 residues long. Germline-derived CDR1 and CDR2 are SGHRS and YFSETQ. V lost 6 bases to trimming and J lost 1 base, with 7 bases between them. The CDR3 DNA reads as TGCGCCAGCACCGACAGCCAAGAGACCCAGTACTTC. Residues: CASTDSQETQYF.

The chain uses TRBV5-5 and TRBJ2-1, with a possible D match to TRBD2 (5 bases). The CDR3 runs 15 residues. Germline CDR1 is SGHKS and CDR2 is YYEKEE (reference sequence). V shed 3 bases and J shed 6 bases, with 16 bases lying between them. For the CDR3, the DNA is TGTGCCAGCAGCTACCGGGATCTCGTGGGCAATGAGCAGTTCTTC. Translation: CASSYRDLVGNEQFF.

The chain is built from TRBV3-1 (or the pseudogene TRBV3-2) and TRBJ1-2, with a tentative D call TRBD1 (6 bases). The CDR3 loop spans 16 amino acids. Trimming removed 0 bases from V and 3 bases from J, with 14 bases in between. Germline-derived CDR1 and CDR2 are LGHDT and YNNKEL (reference sequence). The CDR3 nucleotides are TGTGCCAGCAGCCAAGAAGGATCAGGGGCGCACTATGGCTACACCTTC. Protein product: CASSQEGSGAHYGYTF.

The chain links TRBV10-3 to TRBJ1-2; a weak D match, TRBD1 (6 bases). Looked up from germline, CDR1 is ENHRY and CDR2 is SYGVKD. The ends were cut back, 6 bases at V and 6 bases at J, with 17 bases in the middle. The CDR3 runs to 14 residues. The CDR3 region has the DNA TGTGCCATCAGGTGGCAGGGGATCATCGATGGCTACACCTTC. This codes for CAIRWQGIIDGYTF.

This chain uses TRBV27 with TRBJ1-1; the match to TRBD1 covers 9 bases. Germline lookup yields CDR1 MNHEY and CDR2 SMNVEV (reference sequence). V shed 5 bases and J 4 bases; nucleotides not matched to a gene: 2. This CDR3 comprises 13 residues. CDR3: CASSKDRGTEAFF. CDR3 bases: TGTGCCAGCAGTAAGGACAGGGGCACTGAAGCTTTCTTT.

The V gene is TRBV7-9, the J gene TRBJ1-2; D might be TRBD1 (5 bases). The CDR3 is 15 amino acids. CDR1 is SEHNR, CDR2 FQNEAQ, per germline (reference sequence). Trimming left V 5 bases short and J 0 bases short, with 13 bases between. The CDR3, as DNA: TGTGCCAGCAGCCCCCGGGACGGTGCTAACTATGGCTACACCTTC. Encoded protein: CASSPRDGANYGYTF.

The genes are TRBV7-9 and TRBJ2-3; 8 bases are shared with TRBD1. The V segment lost 0 bases and the J segment 2 bases; nucleotides outside the gene matches: 10. The germline V gene has CDR1 SEHNR and CDR2 FQNEAQ (reference sequence). The CDR3 covers 18 residues. The CDR3: CASSLALWQGADTDTQYF. The CDR3 DNA reads TGTGCCAGCAGCTTAGCGCTTTGGCAGGGGGCGGACACAGATACGCAGTATTTT.

The chain carries TRBV5-1 and TRBJ2-5; 9 bases are shared with TRBD2. The CDR3 has 15 residues. Germline assignment: CDR1 SGHRS and CDR2 YFSETQ. The V and J ends lost 5 bases and 2 bases, in that order; junction bases with no gene match: 7. The CDR3 protein is CASRFSGGYQETQYF. DNA for the CDR3: TGCGCCAGCAGGTTTAGCGGGGGATATCAAGAGACCCAGTACTTC.

Comments on this clone: The same CDR3 is also encoded by other DNA sequences in this sample. This chain connects TRBV2 to TRBJ1-5, with D hard to call. CDR3 length: 14 amino acids. V gave up 4 bases and J gave up 3 bases, with 10 bases separating them. Germline-derived CDR1 and CDR2 are SNHLY and FYNNEI. CDR3: CASSAGRSNQPQHF. The CDR3 coding sequence is TGTGCCAGCAGTGCCGGACGGTCCAATCAGCCCCAGCATTTT.

This clone was seen once. This rearrangement joins TRBV6-5 to TRBJ1-4; no firm D call. The CDR3 is made up of 14 amino acids. V lost 6 bases and J lost 8, with 16 bases in between. The V gene's germline CDR1 is MNHEY and CDR2 SVGAGI. CDR3 protein: CASSRTRVREKLFF. The CDR3 nucleotides are TGTGCCAGCAGCCGTACACGGGTTCGGGAAAAACTGTTTTTT.

The chain employs TRBV5-4 and TRBJ2-1; 11 nucleotides agree with TRBD2. The CDR3 sequence is 18 residues long. Trimming took 0 bases from V and 3 from J; bases not matched to a gene: 8. The germline CDR1 and CDR2 sequences are SGHNT and YYREEE (reference sequence). The CDR3 spells CASSLALAGVSNYNEQFF. The DNA for the CDR3 is TGTGCCAGCAGCTTGGCACTAGCGGGGGTTTCCAACTACAATGAGCAGTTCTTC. The complete variable domain, with remaining parts taken from reference TRBV5-4 and TRBJ2-1, reads ETGVTQSPTHLIKTRGQQVTLRCSSQSGHNTVSWYQQALGQGPQFIFQYYREEENGRGNFPPRFSGLQFPNYSSELNVNALELDDSALYLCASSLALAGVSNYNEQFFGPGTRLTVL.

The V and J genes are TRBV6-5 and TRBJ2-2; D remains unclear. The V end lost 8 bases, the J end lost 3 bases, and 10 bases lay between the germline ends. The CDR3 loop spans 13 amino acids. The germline CDR1 and CDR2 sequences are MNHEY and SVGAGI. CDR3: CASAPQDTGELFF. The CDR3 DNA reads TGTGCCAGCGCGCCACAAGACACCGGGGAGCTGTTTTTT.

This clone was observed once. The V gene is TRBV7-3, the J gene TRBJ2-6; a weak D match, TRBD1 (6 bases). Looked up from germline, CDR1 is SGHTA and CDR2 is FQGTGA. Trimming removed 5 bases at V and 3 bases at J, with 14 bases between. The CDR3 totals 16 residues. The CDR3 loop reads CASSPRGTSGANVLTF. The CDR3 nucleotides read TGTGCCAGCAGCCCAAGGGGGACCAGTGGGGCCAACGTCCTGACTTTC. Variable domain in full (rest from reference TRBV7-3 and TRBJ2-6): GAGVSQTPSNKVTEKGKYVELRCDPISGHTALYWYRQSLGQGPEFLIYFQGTGAADDSGLPNDRFFAVRPEGSVSTLKIQRTERGDSAVYLCASSPRGTSGANVLTFGAGSRLTVL.

The chain recombines TRBV3-1 (or the pseudogene TRBV3-2) with TRBJ1-5; maybe TRBD1 (5 bases). With 0 bases removed from V and 9 bases from J, the gap between germline ends came to 18 bases. This CDR3 has 16 residues. CDR1 is LGHDT, CDR2 YNNKEL, per germline (reference sequence). The CDR3 loop is CASSQDRTGGVGPQHF. CDR3 nucleotide sequence: TGTGCCAGCAGCCAAGACAGAACAGGCGGAGTTGGGCCCCAGCATTTT.

The J gene is TRBJ1-4, the V gene TRBV10-3; no definite D call. Trimming pared 6 bases from V and 7 bases from J, leaving 18 bases between. The CDR3 sequence is 15 residues long. Germline V gene lookup returns CDR1 ENHRY and CDR2 SYGVKD. CDR3 coding DNA: TGTGCCATCAGCCCCCCGGGAGGGTTCGGTGAAAAACTGTTTTTT. Protein sequence: CAISPPGGFGEKLFF.